This T cell receptor beta chain was documented in a study of yellow fever vaccine responses in identical twins. Overall study results and limits: Reportedly, the T cell response mounted by twins to vaccine seemed partly convergent, partly personalized.

As regards this clonotype: No antigen is known for it.

Germline assignment: CDR1 MGHRA and CDR2 YSYEKL. This CDR3 region has 14 residues. Trimming cost V 1 base and J 0 bases, with 7 bases left between them. In TCRdb, the RT-PCR reads were re-called with MiXCR into one record per CDR3 protein. The sample holds 5,500 to 8,000 distinct CDR3 sequences; about 86% are singletons and the top ten take 1.2%. The sample was T cells from blood (PBMCs), unsorted or a sorted subset (not recorded which), taken before or after yellow fever vaccination (not recorded which). The sequence derives from a young woman who received the yellow fever vaccine. The chain employs TRBV4-1 and TRBJ2-7; no clear D. The CDR3: CASSQAGFSYEQYF. The DNA for the CDR3 is TGCGCCAGCAGCCAAGCCGGGTTCTCCTACGAGCAGTACTTC.